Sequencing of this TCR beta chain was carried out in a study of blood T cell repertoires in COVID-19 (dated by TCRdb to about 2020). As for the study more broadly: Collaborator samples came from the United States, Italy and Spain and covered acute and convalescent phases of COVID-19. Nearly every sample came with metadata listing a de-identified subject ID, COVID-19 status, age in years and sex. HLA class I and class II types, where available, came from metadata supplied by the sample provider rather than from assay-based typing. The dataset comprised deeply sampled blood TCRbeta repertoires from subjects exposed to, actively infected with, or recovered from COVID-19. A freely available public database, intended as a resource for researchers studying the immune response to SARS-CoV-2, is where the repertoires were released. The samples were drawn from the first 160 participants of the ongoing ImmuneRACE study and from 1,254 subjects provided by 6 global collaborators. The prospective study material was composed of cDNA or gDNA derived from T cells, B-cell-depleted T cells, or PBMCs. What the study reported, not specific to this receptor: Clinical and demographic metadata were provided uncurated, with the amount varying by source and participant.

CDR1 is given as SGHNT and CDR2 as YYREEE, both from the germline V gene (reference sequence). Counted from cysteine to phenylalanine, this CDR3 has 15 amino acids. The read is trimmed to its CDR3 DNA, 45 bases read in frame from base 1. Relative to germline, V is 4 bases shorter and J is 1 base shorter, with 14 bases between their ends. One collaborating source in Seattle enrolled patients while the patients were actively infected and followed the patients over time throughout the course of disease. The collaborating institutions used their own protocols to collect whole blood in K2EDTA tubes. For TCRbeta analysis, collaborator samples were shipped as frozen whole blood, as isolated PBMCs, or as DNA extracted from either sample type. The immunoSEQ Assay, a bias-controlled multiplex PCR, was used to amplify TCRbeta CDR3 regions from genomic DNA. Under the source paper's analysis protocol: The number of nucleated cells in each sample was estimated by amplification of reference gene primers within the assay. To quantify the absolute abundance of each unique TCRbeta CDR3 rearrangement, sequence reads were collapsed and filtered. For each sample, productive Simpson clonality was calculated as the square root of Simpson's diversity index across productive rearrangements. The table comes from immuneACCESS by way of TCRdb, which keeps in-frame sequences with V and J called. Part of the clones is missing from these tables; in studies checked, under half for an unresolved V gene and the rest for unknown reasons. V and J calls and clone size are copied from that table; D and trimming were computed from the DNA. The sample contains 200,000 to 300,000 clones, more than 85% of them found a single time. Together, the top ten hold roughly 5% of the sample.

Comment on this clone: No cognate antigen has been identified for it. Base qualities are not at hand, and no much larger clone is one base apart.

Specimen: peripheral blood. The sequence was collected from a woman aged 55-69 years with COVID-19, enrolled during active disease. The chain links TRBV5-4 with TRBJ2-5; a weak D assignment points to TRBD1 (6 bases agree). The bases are TGTGCCAGCAGCGATTACGGGACACCCCAAGAGACCCAGTACTTC. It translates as CASSDYGTPQETQYF.